What follows are 28 T cell receptor beta chains derived from one specimen sequenced in a study of response to subunit inactivated influenza vaccine. MiXCR, applied by TCRdb to the RT-PCR reads, yields one record per CDR3 protein. The profile shows some 480,000 distinct CDR3 sequences, approximately 11% of them singletons. Sequences were derived from PBMCs from blood, sampled about 6 weeks after vaccination. The source is a man in his forties or fifties who received an inactivated influenza vaccine.

The sample holds a few counts of this clonotype. The V call is TRBV7-8, the J call TRBJ2-1; D unresolved. Trimming removed 1 base from V and 7 bases from J, with 17 bases in between. CDR3 length: 16 amino acids. Germline assignment: CDR1 SGHVS and CDR2 FQNEAQ. The CDR3 loop reads CASSLVLGTANNEQFF. In DNA form, the CDR3 reads TGTGCCAGCAGCTTAGTGTTGGGAACAGCAAATAATGAGCAGTTCTTC.

This clonotype was detected ten times or more. The chain uses TRBV6-5 and TRBJ1-6; D perhaps matches TRBD1 (5 bases). There are 14 residues in the CDR3. CDR1 is MNHEY, CDR2 SVGAGI, per germline. Trimming removed 1 base from V and 9 bases from J, with 10 bases in between. The CDR3, as DNA: TGTGCCAGCAGTTACTTGCAGGGAGGTTCACCCCTCCACTTT. Protein: CASSYLQGGSPLHF.

The chain uses TRBV27 and TRBJ2-1; 9 nucleotides match TRBD2. After removal of 7 bases from V and 0 bases from J, the junction contained 7 bases not matched to a gene. The CDR3 covers 16 residues. Germline CDR1 MNHEY, CDR2 SMNVEV (reference sequence). The CDR3 spells CASNLAGPSSYNEQFF. The CDR3 nucleotides are TGTGCCAGCAACCTAGCGGGGCCGAGCTCCTACAATGAGCAGTTCTTC.

This clonotype came up a few times. The V gene is TRBV11-3, the J gene TRBJ2-7; D gene ambiguous. This CDR3 comprises 13 residues. V was clipped by 1 base and J by 7 bases, with 11 bases between them. Germline V gene lookup returns CDR1 SGHNT and CDR2 YENEEA. CDR3 in amino acids: CASSLVVGGEQYF. The CDR3 bases are TGTGCCAGCAGCTTAGTAGTGGGTGGAGAGCAGTACTTC.

Regarding this clonotype: This may stem from a read error, because a much larger clone lies one nucleotide away. The chain links TRBV5-6 to TRBJ2-7; D not resolved. Germline V gives CDR1 SGHDT, CDR2 YYEEEE. V was trimmed by 5 bases and J by 3 bases, leaving 15 bases between them. The CDR3 extends over 14 amino acids. As DNA, the CDR3 is TGTGCCAGCAGTCGTGGAAAGGGCCTCTACGAGCAGTACTTC. Amino acid sequence: CASSRGKGLYEQYF.

The chain combines TRBV29-1 with TRBJ2-3; D is possibly TRBD1 (5 bases). The CDR3 totals 17 residues. The germline V and J ends were trimmed by 0 bases and 4 bases, with 20 bases remaining between them. CDR1 is SQVTM and CDR2 is ANQGSEA in the germline V gene. The CDR3 DNA reads TGCAGCGTTGAAGATGCCGAGTGGGGCGATGGGTCAGATACGCAGTATTTT. This translates into CSVEDAEWGDGSDTQYF.

This clonotype was observed a few times. CDR3 region: CASSQLVSTNSPLHF. In DNA form, the CDR3 reads TGTGCCAGCAGCCAATTGGTCAGTACTAATTCACCCCTCCACTTT. This sequence joins TRBV16 and TRBJ1-6; no reliable D call. V lost 1 base, J lost 6 bases, and 10 bases lay in between. This CDR3 has 15 amino acids. Germline V gene lookup returns CDR1 KGHSY and CDR2 FQNENV.

This clonotype has just a few counts. V usage is TRBV3-1 and J usage is TRBJ2-1; D is uncertain. V was trimmed by 1 base and J by 7 bases, leaving 11 bases between them. The CDR3 extends over 14 amino acids. CDR1 is LGHDT, CDR2 YNNKEL, per germline (reference sequence). The CDR3 loop is CASSQGTQPNEQFF. The CDR3 DNA follows: TGTGCCAGCAGCCAAGGTACGCAACCGAATGAGCAGTTCTTC.

This clonotype has ten or more counts. The chain combines TRBV11-2 with TRBJ2-1; 11 nucleotides agree with TRBD2. CDR1 and CDR2 (germline): SGHAT, FQNNGV. The CDR3 loop spans 16 amino acids. J gave up 9 bases and V 2 bases, and 9 bases lay outside the gene matches. This chain's CDR3 is CASSLSESSGGSEQFF. The DNA of the CDR3 is TGTGCCAGCAGCTTATCAGAATCTAGCGGGGGGTCTGAGCAGTTCTTC.

The CDR3 DNA follows: TGCAGTGCCACCGGGACAAGCACAGATACGCAGTATTTT. Translating gives CSATGTSTDTQYF. The chain has TRBV20-1 and TRBJ2-3; possible D gene TRBD1, 6 bases. CDR1 is DFQATT and CDR2 is SNEGSKA in the germline V gene (reference sequence). The CDR3 consists of 13 residues. The V gene lost 6 bases and the J gene lost 0 bases, with 10 bases spanning the gap.

This clonotype has a handful of counts. This chain links TRBV6-1 with TRBJ1-1; D gene unclear. This CDR3 comprises 13 residues. Germline CDR1 reads MNHNS; CDR2 reads SASEGT. V was shortened by 8 bases and J by 1 base, with 11 bases between the two germline ends. CDR3 nucleotide sequence: TGTGCCAGCCGTCCATACGGGAACACTGAAGCTTTCTTT. This sequence encodes CASRPYGNTEAFF.

This clonotype came up many times. V usage is TRBV4-2 and J usage is TRBJ2-2, with a tentative D call TRBD1 (5 bases). Per germline, CDR1 LGHNA and CDR2 YNFKEQ. This CDR3 region has 14 residues. V lost 3 bases, J lost 7 bases, and 12 bases lay in between. Here the CDR3 reads CASSQTEKGGELFF. The CDR3 DNA reads as TGTGCCAGCAGCCAGACAGAGAAGGGCGGGGAGCTGTTTTTT.

The chain is built from TRBV7-9 and TRBJ2-3; 13 nucleotides agree with TRBD2. The V gene end was trimmed by 0 bases and the J gene end by 5 bases; junction bases not matched to a gene: 5. CDR3 length: 17 amino acids. CDR1 and CDR2 (germline): SEHNR, FQNEAQ (reference sequence). CDR3 protein: CASSLAGTSGAIDTQYF. The CDR3 DNA is TGTGCCAGCAGCTTAGCCGGGACTAGCGGGGCTATAGATACGCAGTATTTT.

This clonotype was found a few times. The J gene is TRBJ2-1, the V gene TRBV6-1; 10 bases align to TRBD2. There are 16 residues in the CDR3. CDR1 is MNHNS, CDR2 SASEGT, per germline. V was clipped by 6 bases and J by 0 bases; unmatched bases: 5. The CDR3 sequence is CASRSVAGGSYNEQFF. The CDR3 DNA follows: TGTGCCAGCAGGTCCGTAGCGGGGGGCTCCTACAATGAGCAGTTCTTC.

This clonotype was picked up many times. The chain combines TRBV28 with TRBJ2-1; TRBD2 aligns across 10 bases. This CDR3 is built from 12 residues. Germline CDR1 reads MDHEN; CDR2 reads SYDVKM. The V segment lost 11 bases and the J segment 13 bases; nucleotides outside the gene matches: 11. The chain's CDR3 is CAGAELAGDQFF. CDR3 coding DNA: TGTGCCGGGGCTGAGCTAGCGGGGGATCAGTTCTTC.

In its sample, this clonotype was seen a few times. The chain carries TRBV5-1 and TRBJ2-7; 9 bases match TRBD1. Per germline, CDR1 SGHRS and CDR2 YFSETQ. The V segment lost 6 bases and the J segment 4 bases; nucleotides outside the gene matches: 8. CDR3 length equals 14 residues. The DNA for the CDR3 is TGCGCCAGCACCGATACAGGGGGCTCTTACGAGCAGTACTTC. This encodes CASTDTGGSYEQYF. The entire variable domain, with the rest obtained from reference TRBV5-1 and TRBJ2-7, is as follows: KAGVTQTPRYLIKTRGQQVTLSCSPISGHRSVSWYQQTPGQGLQFLFEYFSETQRNKGNFPGRFSGRQFSNSRSEMNVSTLELGDSALYLCASTDTGGSYEQYFGPGTRLTVT.

A few counts support this clonotype. The chain is built from TRBV5-1 and TRBJ2-3, with 7 bases fitting TRBD2. CDR3 length: 16 amino acids. Losses at the gene ends were 1 base for V and 4 bases for J; bases not matched to a gene: 9. CDR1 is SGHRS and CDR2 is YFSETQ in the germline V gene. The chain's CDR3 is CASSLIGSGPADTQYF. The CDR3 DNA reads as TGCGCCAGCAGCTTGATCGGTAGCGGGCCGGCAGATACGCAGTATTTT.

This clonotype was counted between two and nine times. V is TRBV7-9 and J is TRBJ2-5; D is uncertain. Trimming left V 2 bases short and J 3 bases short, with 16 bases between. This CDR3 contains 16 residues. CDR1 is SEHNR, CDR2 FQNEAQ, per germline (reference sequence). The CDR3 DNA sequence: TGTGCCAGCAGCTTACGGCCGCAGCCTCGGAAAGAGACCCAGTACTTC. Its protein product is CASSLRPQPRKETQYF.

This chain connects TRBV6-1 to TRBJ2-3; maybe TRBD2 (5 bases). The CDR3 sequence is 16 residues long. Trimming shortened V by 7 bases and J by 4 bases, and 21 bases separated the two germline ends. Germline loops: CDR1 MNHNS, CDR2 SASEGT. CDR3 loop: CASTHDLGGLADTQYF. DNA for the CDR3: TGTGCCAGCACCCACGACCTGGGCGGGCTAGCAGATACGCAGTATTTT.

This clonotype was detected only a few times. This chain joins TRBV20-1 and TRBJ2-1, with 7 positions matching TRBD1. The CDR3 runs 14 residues. Germline assignment: CDR1 DFQATT and CDR2 SNEGSKA (reference sequence). Germline trimming cut 8 bases from V and 6 bases from J; bases unmatched to any gene: 13. This CDR3 reads CSTPDWTGSNEQFF. CDR3 in DNA: TGCAGTACACCCGATTGGACAGGTTCCAATGAGCAGTTCTTC.

This clonotype was detected ten times or more. This chain links TRBV15 with TRBJ2-2; D is unresolved. The CDR3 is 13 residues long. Per germline, CDR1 LNHNV and CDR2 YYDKDF (reference sequence). The V end was cut by 1 base, the J end by 7 bases, with 7 bases between. CDR3 sequence reads: CATSRGLGGELFF. The CDR3 bases are TGTGCCACCAGCAGAGGGTTGGGCGGGGAGCTGTTTTTT.

This clonotype appeared a few times. The chain carries TRBV7-2 and TRBJ1-3; D is uncertain. The CDR3 runs to 12 residues. Trimming pared 5 bases from V and 9 bases from J, leaving 11 bases between. Germline CDR1 is SGHTA and CDR2 is FQGNSA. Written as DNA, the CDR3 is TGTGCCAGCAGCAACGGACCGATCACCATATATTTT. Its protein product is CASSNGPITIYF.

This clonotype was found a few times. V gene TRBV5-5 combines with J gene TRBJ2-3; perhaps D is TRBD1 or TRBD2 (5 bases each). The CDR3 runs to 18 residues. Germline V CDR1 and CDR2: SGHKS, YYEKEE (reference sequence). Trimming shortened V by 0 bases and J by 3 bases, and 20 bases separated the two germline ends. The CDR3 here is CASSLARWIRQRTDTQYF. The DNA for the CDR3 is TGTGCCAGCAGCTTGGCTCGCTGGATTAGACAGCGGACAGATACGCAGTATTTT.

Ten or more counts support this clonotype. This chain joins TRBV7-6 and TRBJ2-5, with D possibly called TRBD1 or TRBD2 (5 bases each). The germline CDR1 and CDR2 sequences are SGHVS and FNYEAQ. Trimming removed 1 base at V and 3 bases at J, with 15 bases between. The CDR3 has 16 amino acids. The CDR3 loop is CASSLGQLARKETQYF. The CDR3 DNA is TGTGCCAGCAGCTTAGGACAGCTAGCAAGAAAAGAGACCCAGTACTTC.

Ten or more counts support this clonotype. This chain uses TRBV28 with TRBJ1-2, with D perhaps matching TRBD1 (5 bases). Germline CDR1 and CDR2: MDHEN and SYDVKM. V lost 2 bases and J 5 bases, leaving 12 bases between the germline ends. This CDR3 has 14 residues. DNA of the CDR3: TGTGCCAGCAGTTTACATCCAGGGCGGTATGGCTACACCTTC. This translates into CASSLHPGRYGYTF.

This chain uses TRBV13 with TRBJ1-1; no clear D gene. The CDR3 has 11 amino acids. The V end was cut by 6 bases, the J end by 8 bases, with 10 bases between. Germline V CDR1 and CDR2: PRHDT, FYEKMQ (reference sequence). The CDR3 region has the DNA TGTGCCAGCAGGAGGTATTACGAAGCTTTCTTT. Its translation is CASRRYYEAFF.

The rearrangement joins TRBV10-3 to TRBJ2-3; D is unresolved. V lost 0 bases, J lost 6 bases, and 10 bases lay in between. The CDR3 is 14 amino acids. CDR1 and CDR2 from the germline V gene are ENHRY and SYGVKD. The CDR3 bases are TGTGCCATCAGTGAGTCCGTGGCCCTGGATACGCAGTATTTT. Translated, it gives CAISESVALDTQYF.

V gene TRBV24-1 combines with J gene TRBJ2-3; 8 bases map to TRBD2. The length of the CDR3 is 14 residues. Germline V gene sequence: CDR1 KGHDR, CDR2 SFDVKD. V shed 2 bases, J shed 4 bases, and the junction held 1 base outside the gene matches. In nucleotides, the CDR3 is TGTGCCACCAGTGATTGGACTAGCCCAGATACGCAGTATTTT. Protein: CATSDWTSPDTQYF.